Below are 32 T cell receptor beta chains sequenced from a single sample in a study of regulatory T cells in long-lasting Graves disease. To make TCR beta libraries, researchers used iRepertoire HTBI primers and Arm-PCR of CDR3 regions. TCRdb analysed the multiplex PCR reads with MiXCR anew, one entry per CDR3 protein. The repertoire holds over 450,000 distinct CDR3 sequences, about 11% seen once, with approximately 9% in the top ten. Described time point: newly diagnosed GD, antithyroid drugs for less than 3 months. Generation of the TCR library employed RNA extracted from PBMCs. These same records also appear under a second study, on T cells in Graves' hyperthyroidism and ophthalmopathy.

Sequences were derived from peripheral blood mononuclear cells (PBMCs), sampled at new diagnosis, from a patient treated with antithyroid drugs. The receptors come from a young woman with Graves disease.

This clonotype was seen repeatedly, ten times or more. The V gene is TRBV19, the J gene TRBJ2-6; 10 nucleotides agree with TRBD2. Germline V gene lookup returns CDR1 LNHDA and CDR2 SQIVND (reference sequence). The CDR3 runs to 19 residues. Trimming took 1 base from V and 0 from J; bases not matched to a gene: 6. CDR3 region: CASSIGSGRFYSGANVLTF. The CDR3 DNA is TGTGCCAGTAGTATAGGTAGCGGGAGGTTCTACTCTGGGGCCAACGTCCTGACTTTC. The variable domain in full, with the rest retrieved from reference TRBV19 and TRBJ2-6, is DGGITQSPKYLFRKEGQNVTLSCEQNLNHDAMYWYRQDPGQGLRLIYYSQIVNDFQKGDIAEGYSVSREKKESFPLTVTSAQKNPTAFYLCASSIGSGRFYSGANVLTFGAGSRLTVL.

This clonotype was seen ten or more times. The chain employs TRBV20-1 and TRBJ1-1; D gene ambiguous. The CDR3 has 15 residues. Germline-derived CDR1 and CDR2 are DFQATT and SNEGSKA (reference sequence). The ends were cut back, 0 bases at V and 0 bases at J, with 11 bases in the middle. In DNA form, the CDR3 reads TGCAGTGCTAGAGATCTGAGTTGGCTGAACACTGAAGCTTTCTTT. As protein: CSARDLSWLNTEAFF.

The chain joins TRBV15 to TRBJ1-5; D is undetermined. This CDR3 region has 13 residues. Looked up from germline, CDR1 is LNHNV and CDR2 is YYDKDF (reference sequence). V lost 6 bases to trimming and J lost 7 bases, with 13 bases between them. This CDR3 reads CATSPWVRQPQHF. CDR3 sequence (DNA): TGTGCCACCAGTCCTTGGGTAAGACAGCCCCAGCATTTT. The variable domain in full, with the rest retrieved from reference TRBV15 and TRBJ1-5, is DAMVIQNPRYQVTQFGKPVTLSCSQTLNHNVMYWYQQKSSQAPKLLFHYYDKDFNNEADTPDNFQSRRPNTSFCFLDIRSPGLGDTAMYLCATSPWVRQPQHFGDGTRLSIL.

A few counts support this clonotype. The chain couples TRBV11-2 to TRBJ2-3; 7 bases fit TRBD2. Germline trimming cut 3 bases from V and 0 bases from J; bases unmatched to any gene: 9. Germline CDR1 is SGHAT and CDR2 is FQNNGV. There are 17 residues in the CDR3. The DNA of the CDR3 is TGTGCCAGCAGCTTTATGGGGGGGTGGGGTAGCACAGATACGCAGTATTTT. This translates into CASSFMGGWGSTDTQYF.

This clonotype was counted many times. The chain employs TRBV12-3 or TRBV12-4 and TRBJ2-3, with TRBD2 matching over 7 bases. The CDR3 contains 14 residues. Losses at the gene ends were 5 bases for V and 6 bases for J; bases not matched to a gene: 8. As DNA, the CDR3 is TGTGCCAGCAGTCCGCGGACTAGAATGGATACGCAGTATTTT. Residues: CASSPRTRMDTQYF.

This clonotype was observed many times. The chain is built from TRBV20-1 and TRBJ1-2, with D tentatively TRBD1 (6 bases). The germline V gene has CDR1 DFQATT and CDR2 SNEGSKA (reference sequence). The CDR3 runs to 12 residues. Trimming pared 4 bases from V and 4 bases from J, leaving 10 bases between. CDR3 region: CSAIRDIYGYTF. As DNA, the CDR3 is TGCAGTGCTATCCGGGACATCTATGGCTACACCTTC.

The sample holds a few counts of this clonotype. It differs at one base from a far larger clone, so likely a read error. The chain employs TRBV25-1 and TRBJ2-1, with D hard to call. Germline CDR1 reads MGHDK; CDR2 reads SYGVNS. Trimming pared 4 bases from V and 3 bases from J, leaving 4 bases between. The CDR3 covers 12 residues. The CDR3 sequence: CASSVIYNEQFF. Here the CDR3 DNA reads TGTGCCAGCAGTGTTATCTACAATGAGCAGTTCTTC. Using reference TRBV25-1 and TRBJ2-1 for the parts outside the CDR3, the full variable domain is EADIYQTPRYLVIGTGKKITLECSQTMGHDKMYWYQQDPGMELHLIHYSYGVNSTEKGDLSSESTVSRIRTEHFPLTLESARPSHTSQYLCASSVIYNEQFFGPGTRLTVL.

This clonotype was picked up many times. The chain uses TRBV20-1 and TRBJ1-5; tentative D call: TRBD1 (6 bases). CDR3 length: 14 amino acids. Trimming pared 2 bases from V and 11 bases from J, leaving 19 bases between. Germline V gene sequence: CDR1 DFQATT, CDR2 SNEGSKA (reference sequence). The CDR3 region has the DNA TGCAGTGCTAGACCCGGGACATCACTTCAAGCCCAGCATTTT. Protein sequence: CSARPGTSLQAQHF.

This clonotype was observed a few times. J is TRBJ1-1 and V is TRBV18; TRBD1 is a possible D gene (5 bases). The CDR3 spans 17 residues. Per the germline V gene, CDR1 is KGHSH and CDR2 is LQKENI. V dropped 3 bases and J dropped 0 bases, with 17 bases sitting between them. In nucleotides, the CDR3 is TGTGCCAGCTCACCTAGTCAGGGAATGATTATGAACACTGAAGCTTTCTTT. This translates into CASSPSQGMIMNTEAFF.

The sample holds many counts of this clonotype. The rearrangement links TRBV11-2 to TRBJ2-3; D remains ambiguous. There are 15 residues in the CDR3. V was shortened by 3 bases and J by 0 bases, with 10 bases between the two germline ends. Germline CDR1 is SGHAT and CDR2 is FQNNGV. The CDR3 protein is CASSLVPSSTDTQYF. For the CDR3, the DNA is TGTGCCAGCAGCTTGGTGCCTTCTAGCACAGATACGCAGTATTTT.

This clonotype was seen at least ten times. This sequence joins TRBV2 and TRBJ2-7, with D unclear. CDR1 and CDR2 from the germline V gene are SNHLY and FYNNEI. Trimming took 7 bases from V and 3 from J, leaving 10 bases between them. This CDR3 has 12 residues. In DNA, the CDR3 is TGTGCCAGCACACCTGACAACTACGAGCAGTACTTC. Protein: CASTPDNYEQYF. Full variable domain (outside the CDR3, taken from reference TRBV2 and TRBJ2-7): EPEVTQTPSHQVTQMGQEVILRCVPISNHLYFYWYRQILGQKVEFLVSFYNNEISEKSEIFDDQFSVERPDGSNFTLKIRSTKLEDSAMYFCASTPDNYEQYFGPGTRLTVT.

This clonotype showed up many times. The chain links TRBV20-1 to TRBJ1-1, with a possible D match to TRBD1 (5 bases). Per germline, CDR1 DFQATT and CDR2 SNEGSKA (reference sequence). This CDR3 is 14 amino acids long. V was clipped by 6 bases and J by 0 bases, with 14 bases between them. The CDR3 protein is CSAAGGAMNTEAFF. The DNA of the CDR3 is TGCAGTGCCGCTGGAGGGGCCATGAACACTGAAGCTTTCTTT.

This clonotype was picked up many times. The CDR3 spells CASSTLSTDTQYF. The CDR3 DNA follows: TGTGCCAGCAGTACGCTGTCCACAGATACGCAGTATTTT. This chain uses TRBV2 with TRBJ2-3; unclear D gene. Trimming took 5 bases from V and 2 from J, leaving 8 bases between them. CDR1 and CDR2 from the germline V gene are SNHLY and FYNNEI. The CDR3 is made up of 13 amino acids.

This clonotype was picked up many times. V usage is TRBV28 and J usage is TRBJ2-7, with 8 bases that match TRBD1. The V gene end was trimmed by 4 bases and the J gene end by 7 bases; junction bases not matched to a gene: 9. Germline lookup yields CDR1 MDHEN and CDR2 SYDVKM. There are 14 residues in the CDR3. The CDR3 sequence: CASSSAGGEREQYF. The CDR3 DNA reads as TGTGCCAGCAGTTCCGCAGGGGGCGAGCGGGAGCAGTACTTC.

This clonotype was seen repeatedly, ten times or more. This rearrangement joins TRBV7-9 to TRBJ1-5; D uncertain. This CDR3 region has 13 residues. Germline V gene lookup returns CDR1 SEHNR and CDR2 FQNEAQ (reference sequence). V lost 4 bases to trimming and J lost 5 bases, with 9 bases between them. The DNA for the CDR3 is TGTGCCAGCAGCTCGCAGGAGTATCAGCCCCAGCATTTT. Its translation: CASSSQEYQPQHF.

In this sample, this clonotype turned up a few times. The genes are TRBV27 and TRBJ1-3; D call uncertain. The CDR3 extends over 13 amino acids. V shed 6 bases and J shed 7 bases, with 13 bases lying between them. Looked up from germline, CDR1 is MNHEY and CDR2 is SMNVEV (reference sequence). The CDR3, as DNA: TGTGCCAGCAGGGTTCCCGGCGGGAACACCATATATTTT. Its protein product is CASRVPGGNTIYF.

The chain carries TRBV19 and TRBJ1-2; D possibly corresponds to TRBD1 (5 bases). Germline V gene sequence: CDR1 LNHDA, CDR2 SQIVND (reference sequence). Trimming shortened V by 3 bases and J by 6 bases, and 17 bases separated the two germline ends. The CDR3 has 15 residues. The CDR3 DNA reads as TGTGCCAGTAGTATTTTCTTCAGGGTTGAGAATGGCTACACCTTC. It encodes CASSIFFRVENGYTF.

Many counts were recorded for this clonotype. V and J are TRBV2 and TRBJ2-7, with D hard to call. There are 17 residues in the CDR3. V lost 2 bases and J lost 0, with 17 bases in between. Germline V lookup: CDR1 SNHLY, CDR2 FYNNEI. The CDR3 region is CASSEILPQSSSYEQYF. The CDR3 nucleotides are TGTGCCAGCAGTGAAATCCTCCCCCAGAGCAGCTCCTACGAGCAGTACTTC.

CDR3 in amino acids: CASSGTSGLRETQYF. The CDR3 DNA follows: TGTGCCAGCAGTGGGACTAGCGGGCTCAGAGAGACCCAGTACTTC. This chain joins TRBV12-3 or TRBV12-4 and TRBJ2-5, with 12 bases fitting TRBD2. The CDR3 runs to 15 residues. V lost 5 bases and J lost 4; bases outside the gene matches: 5.

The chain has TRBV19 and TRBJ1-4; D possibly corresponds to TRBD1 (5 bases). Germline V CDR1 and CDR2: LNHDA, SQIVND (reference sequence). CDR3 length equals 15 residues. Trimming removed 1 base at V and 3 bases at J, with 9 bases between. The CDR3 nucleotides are TGTGCCAGTAGTATAGTAGGGGTGCCTAATGAAAAACTGTTTTTT. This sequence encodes CASSIVGVPNEKLFF.

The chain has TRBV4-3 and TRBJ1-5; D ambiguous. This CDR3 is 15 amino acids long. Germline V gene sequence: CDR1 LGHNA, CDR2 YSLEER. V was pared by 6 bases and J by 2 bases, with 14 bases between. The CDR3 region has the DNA TGCGCCAGCAGTAATGGATGGGGAGGCAATCAGCCCCAGCATTTT. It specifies CASSNGWGGNQPQHF.

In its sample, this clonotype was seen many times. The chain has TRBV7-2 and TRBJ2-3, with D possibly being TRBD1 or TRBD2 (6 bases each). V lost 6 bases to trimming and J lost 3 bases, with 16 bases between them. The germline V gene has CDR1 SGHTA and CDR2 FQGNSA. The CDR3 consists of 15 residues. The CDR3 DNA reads TGTGCCAGCAGACTACAGGGAGGTTGGACAGATACGCAGTATTTT. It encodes CASRLQGGWTDTQYF.

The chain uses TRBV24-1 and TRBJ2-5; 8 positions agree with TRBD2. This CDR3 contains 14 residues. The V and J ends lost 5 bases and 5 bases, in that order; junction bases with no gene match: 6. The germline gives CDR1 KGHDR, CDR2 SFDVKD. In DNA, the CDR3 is TGTGCCACCAGTGCGGGAGGGCCCCGGGAGACCCAGTACTTC. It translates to CATSAGGPRETQYF.

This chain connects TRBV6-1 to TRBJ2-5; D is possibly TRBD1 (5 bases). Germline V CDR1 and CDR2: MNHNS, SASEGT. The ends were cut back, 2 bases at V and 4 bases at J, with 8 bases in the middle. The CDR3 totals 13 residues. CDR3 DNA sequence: TGTGCCAGCAGTGAATATGGGGCAGAGACCCAGTACTTC. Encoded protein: CASSEYGAETQYF.

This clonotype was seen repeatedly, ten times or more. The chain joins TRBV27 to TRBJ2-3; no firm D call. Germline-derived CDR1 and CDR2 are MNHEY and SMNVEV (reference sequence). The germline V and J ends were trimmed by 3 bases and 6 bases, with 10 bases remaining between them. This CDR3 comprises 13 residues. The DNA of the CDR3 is TGTGCCAGCAGTTTCGCTCGCGGTGATACGCAGTATTTT. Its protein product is CASSFARGDTQYF.

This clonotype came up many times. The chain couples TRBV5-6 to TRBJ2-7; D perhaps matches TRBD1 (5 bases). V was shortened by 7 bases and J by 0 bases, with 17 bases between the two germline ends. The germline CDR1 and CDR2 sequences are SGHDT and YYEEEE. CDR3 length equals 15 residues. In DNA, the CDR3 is TGTGCCAGCGGGCCGTGGCCCCAGGGCTCCTACGAGCAGTACTTC. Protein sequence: CASGPWPQGSYEQYF.

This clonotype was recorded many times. CDR3 sequence reads: CASSETGFLYGYTF. The CDR3 coding sequence is TGTGCCAGCAGTGAAACAGGGTTTCTTTATGGCTACACCTTC. The V and J genes are TRBV2 and TRBJ1-2; maybe TRBD1 (6 bases). V was pared by 2 bases and J by 5 bases, with 12 bases between. The CDR3 consists of 14 residues. CDR1 SNHLY and CDR2 FYNNEI come from the germline V gene.

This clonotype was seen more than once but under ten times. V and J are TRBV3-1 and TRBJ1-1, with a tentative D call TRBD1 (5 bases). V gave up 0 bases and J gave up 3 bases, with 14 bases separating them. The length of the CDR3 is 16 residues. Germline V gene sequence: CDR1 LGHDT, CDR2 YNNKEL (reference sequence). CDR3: CASSQEGWGSDTEAFF. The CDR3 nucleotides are TGTGCCAGCAGCCAAGAGGGGTGGGGGAGTGACACTGAAGCTTTCTTT.

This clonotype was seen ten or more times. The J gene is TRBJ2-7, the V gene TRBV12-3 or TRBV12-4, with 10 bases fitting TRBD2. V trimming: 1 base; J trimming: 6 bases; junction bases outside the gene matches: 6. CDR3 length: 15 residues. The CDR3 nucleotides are TGTGCCAGCAGTTTAGTTCTAGCGGGAGTTACCGAGCAGTACTTC. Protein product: CASSLVLAGVTEQYF.

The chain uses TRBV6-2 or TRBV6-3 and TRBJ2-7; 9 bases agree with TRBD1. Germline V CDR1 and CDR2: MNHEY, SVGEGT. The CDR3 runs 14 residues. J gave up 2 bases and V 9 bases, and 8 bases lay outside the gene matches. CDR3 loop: CASTGGAPPYEQYF. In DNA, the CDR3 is TGTGCCAGTACAGGGGGCGCCCCTCCCTACGAGCAGTACTTC.

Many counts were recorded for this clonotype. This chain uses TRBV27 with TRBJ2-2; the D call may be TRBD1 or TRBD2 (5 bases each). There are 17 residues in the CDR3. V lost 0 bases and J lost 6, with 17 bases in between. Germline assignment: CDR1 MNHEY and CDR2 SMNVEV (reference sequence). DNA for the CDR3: TGTGCCAGCAGTTTATCTGTGTGGCAGGGAGCCCCCGGGGAGCTGTTTTTT. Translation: CASSLSVWQGAPGELFF.

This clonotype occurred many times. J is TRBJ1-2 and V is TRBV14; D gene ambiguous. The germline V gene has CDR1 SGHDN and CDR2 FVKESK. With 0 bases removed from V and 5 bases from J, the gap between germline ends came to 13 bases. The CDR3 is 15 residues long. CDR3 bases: TGTGCCAGCAGCCAAGATCTCGGCAGCCCATATGGCTACACCTTC. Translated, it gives CASSQDLGSPYGYTF. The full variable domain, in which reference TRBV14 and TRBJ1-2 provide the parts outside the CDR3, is EAGVTQFPSHSVIEKGQTVTLRCDPISGHDNLYWYRRVMGKEIKFLLHFVKESKQDESGMPNNRFLAERTGGTYSTLKVQPAELEDSGVYFCASSQDLGSPYGYTFGSGTRLTVV.